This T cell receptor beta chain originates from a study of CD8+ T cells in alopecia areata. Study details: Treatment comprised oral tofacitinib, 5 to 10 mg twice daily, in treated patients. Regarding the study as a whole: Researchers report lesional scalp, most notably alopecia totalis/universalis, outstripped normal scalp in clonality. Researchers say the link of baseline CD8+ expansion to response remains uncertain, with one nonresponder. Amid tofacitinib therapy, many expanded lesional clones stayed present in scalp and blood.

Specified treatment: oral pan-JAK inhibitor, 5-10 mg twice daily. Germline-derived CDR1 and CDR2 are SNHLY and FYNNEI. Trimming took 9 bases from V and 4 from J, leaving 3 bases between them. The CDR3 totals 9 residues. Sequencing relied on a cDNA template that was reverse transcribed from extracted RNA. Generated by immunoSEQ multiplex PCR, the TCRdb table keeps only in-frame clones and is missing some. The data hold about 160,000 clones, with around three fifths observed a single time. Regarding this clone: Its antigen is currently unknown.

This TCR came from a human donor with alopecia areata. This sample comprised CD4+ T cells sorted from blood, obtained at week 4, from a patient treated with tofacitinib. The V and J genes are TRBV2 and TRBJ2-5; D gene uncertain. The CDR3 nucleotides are TGTGCCAGAGGAGAGACCCAGTACTTC. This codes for CARGETQYF. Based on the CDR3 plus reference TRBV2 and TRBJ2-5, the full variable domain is EPEVTQTPSHQVTQMGQEVILRCVPISNHLYFYWYRQILGQKVEFLVSFYNNEISEKSEIFDDQFSVERPDGSNFTLKIRSTKLEDSAMYFCARGETQYFGPGTRLLVL.